This is a list of T cell receptor beta chains from one sample in a study of PD-1 blockade in classical Hodgkin lymphoma. Some clones are missing from TCRdb's copy, which holds only in-frame ones; the method was immunoSEQ multiplex PCR. The profile shows roughly 45,000 clones, approximately 70% of them singletons. The sequencing used peripheral blood mononuclear cells (PBMCs), collected before the second cycle of nivolumab. These receptors originate from a human donor with classical Hodgkin lymphoma. Each CDR3 is given with its conserved first and last residue. The order of the fields is V gene, D gene, J gene, clone size, CDR3 protein, CDR3 DNA. A D gene is named only where the DNA matches it firmly. Not all rows give a size; the values are once, few, many and, for expanded clones, a class.

V: TRBV7-6; D: TRBD1; J: TRBJ1-1; size: .; CDR3: CASSSKQGRGGTEAFF; DNA: TGTGCCAGCAGCTCGAAACAGGGGCGGGGTGGCACTGAAGCTTTCTTT
V: TRBV13; D: .; J: TRBJ1-1; size: few; CDR3: CASTREEGALNTEAFF; DNA: TGTGCCAGCACCCGAGAGGAGGGAGCCCTGAACACTGAAGCTTTCTTT
V: TRBV6-1; D: .; J: TRBJ2-5; size: .; CDR3: CASSGWWGSQETQYF; DNA: TGTGCCAGCAGTGGGTGGTGGGGAAGTCAAGAGACCCAGTACTTC
V: TRBV7-8; D: .; J: TRBJ1-1; size: .; CDR3: CASSLGTEAFF; DNA: TGTGCCAGCAGCTTAGGGACTGAAGCTTTCTTT
V: TRBV2; D: .; J: TRBJ2-2; size: .; CDR3: CASSDRGTGELFF; DNA: TGTGCCAGCAGTGACAGGGGAACCGGGGAGCTGTTTTTT
V: TRBV5-8; D: .; J: TRBJ1-2; size: .; CDR3: CASSRQGVGYTF; DNA: TGTGCCAGCAGTCGGCAGGGTGTCGGCTACACCTTC
V: TRBV6-5; D: .; J: TRBJ2-2; size: .; CDR3: CASSPYWNTGELFF; DNA: TGTGCCAGCAGCCCGTACTGGAACACCGGGGAGCTGTTTTTT
V: TRBV28; D: TRBD1; J: TRBJ2-7; size: few; CDR3: CASRGGRGWYEQYF; DNA: TGTGCCAGCAGAGGGGGCAGGGGTTGGTACGAGCAGTACTTC
V: TRBV6-6; D: .; J: TRBJ1-6; size: .; CDR3: CASSYNGENSPLHF; DNA: TGTGCCAGCAGTTACAACGGGGAGAATTCACCCCTCCACTTT
V: TRBV28; D: .; J: TRBJ2-7; size: .; CDR3: CASILGRGVRYEQYF; DNA: TGTGCCAGCATCCTAGGCAGAGGGGTTCGTTACGAGCAGTACTTC
V: TRBV6-6; D: .; J: TRBJ2-7; size: .; CDR3: CASSYSRITYEQYF; DNA: TGTGCCAGCAGTTACTCCAGGATTACTTACGAGCAGTACTTC
V: TRBV28; D: TRBD1; J: TRBJ1-2; size: few; CDR3: CASRGQGSSRGYTF; DNA: TGTGCCAGCAGGGGACAGGGGTCATCGCGAGGCTACACCTTC
V: TRBV19; D: .; J: TRBJ2-1; size: .; CDR3: CASSIGVADEQFF; DNA: TGTGCCAGTAGTATAGGAGTCGCCGATGAGCAGTTCTTC
V: TRBV6-5; D: .; J: TRBJ2-1; size: .; CDR3: CASSFLGTINEQFF; DNA: TGTGCCAGCAGTTTTCTCGGGACAATCAATGAGCAGTTCTTC
V: TRBV7-2; D: TRBD2; J: TRBJ2-1; size: .; CDR3: CASSSGTSSYNEQFF; DNA: TGTGCCAGCAGCTCCGGGACTAGCTCCTACAATGAGCAGTTCTTC
V: TRBV4-3; D: TRBD2; J: TRBJ2-1; size: .; CDR3: CASSQEIRAGVYNEQFF; DNA: TGCGCCAGCAGCCAAGAAATTCGCGCGGGGGTATACAATGAGCAGTTCTTC
V: TRBV7-8; D: TRBD2; J: TRBJ2-3; size: .; CDR3: CASSPIYRGSGVDADTQYF; DNA: TGTGCCAGCAGCCCGATATATAGAGGTAGCGGGGTGGACGCGGATACGCAGTATTTT
V: TRBV7-2; D: TRBD1; J: TRBJ2-7; size: .; CDR3: CASSLGGTGESYEQYF; DNA: TGTGCCAGCAGCTTAGGAGGGACAGGGGAGTCCTACGAGCAGTACTTC
V: TRBV19; D: .; J: TRBJ1-1; size: .; CDR3: CASLGTGKNTEAFF; DNA: TGTGCCAGCCTCGGGACGGGGAAGAACACTGAAGCTTTCTTT
V: TRBV25-1; D: .; J: TRBJ2-7; size: .; CDR3: CASSEAGEWYEQYF; DNA: TGTGCCAGCAGTGAAGCCGGCGAGTGGTACGAGCAGTACTTC
V: TRBV7-8; D: .; J: TRBJ2-4; size: .; CDR3: CASSLAAGAKNIQYF; DNA: TGTGCCAGCAGCTTAGCGGCGGGAGCCAAAAACATTCAGTACTTC
V: TRBV25-1; D: .; J: TRBJ1-2; size: few; CDR3: CASSDRGDYGYTF; DNA: TGTGCCAGCAGTGATCGAGGGGACTATGGCTACACCTTC
V: TRBV25-1; D: .; J: TRBJ1-6; size: .; CDR3: CASSAGHNSPLHF; DNA: TGTGCCAGCAGTGCGGGGCATAATTCACCCCTCCACTTT
V: TRBV2; D: .; J: TRBJ1-2; size: .; CDR3: CAFRQANYGYTF; DNA: TGTGCCTTCAGACAGGCCAACTATGGCTACACCTTC
V: TRBV4-3; D: .; J: TRBJ1-1; size: .; CDR3: CASSQQTWMNTEAFF; DNA: TGCGCCAGCAGCCAACAAACCTGGATGAACACTGAAGCTTTCTTT
V: TRBV29-1; D: TRBD2; J: TRBJ2-1; size: .; CDR3: CSVEGGRLNNEQFF; DNA: TGCAGCGTTGAAGGCGGGAGATTGAACAATGAGCAGTTCTTC
V: TRBV6-6; D: .; J: TRBJ2-7; size: once; CDR3: CASCNRRGSYEQYF; DNA: TGTGCCAGCTGTAATAGGCGGGGTTCCTACGAGCAGTACTTC
V: TRBV11-2; D: TRBD1; J: TRBJ1-2; size: .; CDR3: CASSQRPDRDGYTF; DNA: TGTGCCAGCAGCCAAAGACCAGACAGGGATGGCTACACCTTC
V: TRBV9; D: TRBD2; J: TRBJ2-3; size: .; CDR3: CASSVPSGADTDTQYF; DNA: TGTGCCAGCAGCGTCCCTAGCGGGGCCGACACAGATACGCAGTATTTT
V: TRBV28; D: TRBD1; J: TRBJ2-7; size: few; CDR3: CASSPGTARAYEQYF; DNA: TGTGCCAGCAGCCCTGGGACAGCGAGAGCCTACGAGCAGTACTTC
V: TRBV4-3; D: TRBD2; J: TRBJ2-7; size: .; CDR3: CASSQALAGAHYEQYF; DNA: TGCGCCAGCAGCCAAGCGCTAGCGGGGGCCCACTACGAGCAGTACTTC
V: TRBV30; D: TRBD1; J: TRBJ1-3; size: .; CDR3: CASSRDRNTIYF; DNA: TGTGCCTCGTCCCGGGACAGGAACACCATATATTTT
V: TRBV28; D: TRBD2; J: TRBJ2-3; size: few; CDR3: CASSFPNLLAGVTDTQYF; DNA: TGTGCCAGCAGTTTTCCCAACCTACTAGCGGGAGTAACAGATACGCAGTATTTT
V: TRBV7-2; D: .; J: TRBJ2-7; size: .; CDR3: CASSPRGPDWASESYEQYF; DNA: TGTGCCAGCAGCCCCAGAGGCCCCGACTGGGCTAGCGAAAGCTACGAGCAGTACTTC
V: TRBV2; D: TRBD2; J: TRBJ2-3; size: .; CDR3: CASSGTSGMSSSRTDTQYF; DNA: TGTGCCAGCAGTGGGACTAGCGGGATGAGCAGTAGTCGCACAGATACGCAGTATTTT
V: TRBV6-5; D: .; J: TRBJ2-1; size: few; CDR3: CASRLQGESYNEQFF; DNA: TGTGCCAGCAGATTACAGGGAGAGTCCTACAATGAGCAGTTCTTC
V: TRBV6-6; D: .; J: TRBJ2-3; size: .; CDR3: CASSYVQRSTDTQYF; DNA: TGTGCCAGCAGTTATGTCCAGCGGAGCACAGATACGCAGTATTTT
V: TRBV9; D: TRBD2; J: TRBJ2-3; size: .; CDR3: CASSPRVAGYTDTQYF; DNA: TGTGCCAGCAGCCCCCGGGTAGCGGGGTACACAGATACGCAGTATTTT
V: TRBV9; D: TRBD2; J: TRBJ2-5; size: few; CDR3: CASSPGTSGRGETQYF; DNA: TGTGCCAGCAGCCCTGGGACAAGCGGGAGAGGGGAGACCCAGTACTTC
V: TRBV5-1; D: .; J: TRBJ2-7; size: .; CDR3: CASSMGWDGAYEQYF; DNA: TGCGCCAGCAGCATGGGATGGGACGGCGCCTACGAGCAGTACTTC
V: TRBV11-1; D: .; J: TRBJ2-1; size: .; CDR3: CASSLVQRALGEQFF; DNA: TGTGCCAGCAGCTTAGTACAAAGGGCCTTGGGTGAGCAGTTCTTC
V: TRBV28; D: TRBD1; J: TRBJ2-7; size: few; CDR3: CASSFHLGQGSSYEQYF; DNA: TGTGCCAGCAGTTTCCACCTAGGACAGGGTTCGTCCTACGAGCAGTACTTC
V: TRBV9; D: TRBD2; J: TRBJ2-2; size: .; CDR3: CASSVEPGGQNTGELFF; DNA: TGTGCCAGCAGCGTAGAACCGGGAGGACAGAACACCGGGGAGCTGTTTTTT
V: TRBV30; D: .; J: TRBJ1-1; size: .; CDR3: CAWSRGVSITEAFF; DNA: TGTGCCTGGAGTAGAGGGGTGTCGATCACTGAAGCTTTCTTT
V: TRBV30; D: TRBD1; J: TRBJ1-4; size: .; CDR3: CAWSEDREEKLFF; DNA: TGTGCCTGGAGCGAAGACAGGGAAGAAAAACTGTTTTTT
V: TRBV6-5; D: .; J: TRBJ1-3; size: few; CDR3: CASSYSRLPTGNTIYF; DNA: TGTGCCAGCAGTTACTCGCGGTTGCCGACTGGAAACACCATATATTTT
V: TRBV7-9; D: .; J: TRBJ2-3; size: .; CDR3: CASSPNGENTDTQYF; DNA: TGTGCCAGCAGCCCCAACGGGGAAAACACAGATACGCAGTATTTT
V: TRBV23-1; D: TRBD1; J: TRBJ2-7; size: .; CDR3: CAPRGRAYEQYF; DNA: TGCGCCCCCAGGGGGCGTGCCTACGAGCAGTACTTC
V: TRBV19; D: .; J: TRBJ2-7; size: .; CDR3: CATKPSAASEQYF; DNA: TGTGCCACCAAACCTAGCGCCGCGAGCGAGCAGTACTTC
V: TRBV27; D: .; J: TRBJ1-5; size: .; CDR3: CASSFLSGLGNQPQHF; DNA: TGTGCCAGCAGTTTTCTTAGCGGGCTAGGCAATCAGCCCCAGCATTTT